Presented here are 13 T cell receptor beta chains from one specimen sequenced in a study of identical twins. TCRdb reanalysed the 5' RACE reads using MiXCR and keeps one entry per CDR3 protein. Of 1.5 million to 2 million distinct CDR3 sequences listed, roughly 35% are singletons. Sequencing was performed on cord blood. The receptor source for this set is a newborn girl in good health.

This clonotype has just a few counts. The rearrangement uses TRBV6-1 and TRBJ1-5; perhaps TRBD1 as D (6 bases). The germline V gene has CDR1 MNHNS and CDR2 SASEGT. Trimming removed 0 bases from V and 4 bases from J, with 13 bases in between. CDR3 size: 16 residues. The CDR3 here is CASSEANYRANQPQHF. Written as DNA, the CDR3 is TGTGCCAGCAGTGAAGCGAATTACAGGGCAAATCAGCCCCAGCATTTT.

J is TRBJ1-6 and V is TRBV6-1; D not certain. The V end lost 2 bases, the J end lost 6 bases, and 11 bases lay between the germline ends. Germline assignment: CDR1 MNHNS and CDR2 SASEGT. The CDR3 loop spans 15 amino acids. CDR3 amino acids: CASSESGGANSPLHF. CDR3 sequence (DNA): TGTGCCAGCAGTGAATCAGGCGGAGCTAATTCACCCCTCCACTTT.

The table lists this clonotype with many counts. CDR3 sequence (DNA): TGCAGTGCGACCGACAGGAACACAGATACGCAGTATTTT. Translating gives CSATDRNTDTQYF. The chain is built from TRBV20-1 and TRBJ2-3; a possible D gene is TRBD1 (6 bases). The V and J ends lost 6 bases and 2 bases respectively, with 12 bases between them. CDR1 and CDR2 (germline): DFQATT, SNEGSKA (reference sequence). The CDR3 is 13 residues long.

The chain couples TRBV5-1 to TRBJ1-2; no clear D gene. Germline V gives CDR1 SGHRS, CDR2 YFSETQ. This CDR3 comprises 15 residues. The germline V and J ends were trimmed by 3 bases and 0 bases, with 12 bases remaining between them. CDR3 sequence reads: CASSSTEPPNYGYTF. The CDR3 region has the DNA TGCGCCAGCAGCTCGACGGAACCTCCTAACTATGGCTACACCTTC.

The chain is built from TRBV12-3 or TRBV12-4 and TRBJ2-5; D is uncertain. V lost 6 bases and J lost 11, with 13 bases in between. This CDR3 is built from 11 residues. The DNA for the CDR3 is TGTGCCAGCAGCCCCTCGAAGTGGCAGTACTTC. Encoded protein: CASSPSKWQYF.

At least ten counts were recorded for this clonotype. The chain carries TRBV14 and TRBJ2-3; weak D call: TRBD1 (6 bases). CDR3 length: 12 amino acids. Trimming pared 4 bases from V and 4 bases from J, leaving 6 bases between. Germline V CDR1 and CDR2: SGHDN, FVKESK. The CDR3 loop is CASSPGADTQYF. Written as DNA, the CDR3 is TGTGCCAGCAGCCCAGGGGCAGATACGCAGTATTTT. Full variable domain (rest looked up from reference TRBV14 and TRBJ2-3): EAGVTQFPSHSVIEKGQTVTLRCDPISGHDNLYWYRRVMGKEIKFLLHFVKESKQDESGMPNNRFLAERTGGTYSTLKVQPAELEDSGVYFCASSPGADTQYFGPGTRLTVL.

The chain is built from TRBV6-2 or TRBV6-3 and TRBJ2-1; TRBD2 matches at 8 bases. Germline trimming cut 0 bases from V and 6 bases from J; bases unmatched to any gene: 7. The V gene's germline CDR1 is MNHEY and CDR2 SVGEGT. The CDR3 has 16 residues. The CDR3 protein is CASSYSGTSRPNEQFF. The CDR3 nucleotides are TGTGCCAGCAGTTACTCCGGGACTAGTAGACCCAATGAGCAGTTCTTC.

The rearrangement links TRBV6-5 to TRBJ1-5; possibly TRBD1 for D (6 bases). The CDR3 extends over 14 amino acids. CDR1 and CDR2 from the germline V gene are MNHEY and SVGAGI. Trimming cost V 6 bases and J 1 base, with 10 bases left between them. CDR3 bases: TGTGCCAGCAGCAACGACAGGAGCAATCAGCCCCAGCATTTT. Translated: CASSNDRSNQPQHF.

The J gene is TRBJ2-2, the V gene TRBV27; TRBD2 might be the D (5 bases). CDR3 size: 15 residues. Germline assignment: CDR1 MNHEY and CDR2 SMNVEV (reference sequence). The germline V and J ends were trimmed by 3 bases and 5 bases, with 13 bases remaining between them. CDR3 region: CASSLYRAGTGELFF. The CDR3 nucleotides read TGTGCCAGCAGTTTGTATAGGGCGGGTACCGGGGAGCTGTTTTTT.

This clonotype was counted many times. The J gene is TRBJ2-1, the V gene TRBV20-1; 11 bases align to TRBD2. With V trimmed by 5 bases and J by 4 bases, 4 bases remained unmatched. This CDR3 spans 14 amino acids. Germline values: CDR1 DFQATT, CDR2 SNEGSKA (reference sequence). In DNA form, the CDR3 reads TGCAGTGCTTCGGGACTAGCGGTTTACAATGAGCAGTTCTTC. Translation: CSASGLAVYNEQFF.

With regard to this clonotype: A clone one base away is much larger, so this may be a read error. V is TRBV20-1 and J is TRBJ2-5, with TRBD2 identical over 8 bases. This CDR3 has 15 amino acids. With V trimmed by 0 bases and J by 11 bases, 14 bases remained unmatched. Germline CDR1 is DFQATT and CDR2 is SNEGSKA (reference sequence). CDR3 amino acids: CSARDRTSPYNEQYF. The CDR3 nucleotides read TGCAGTGCTAGAGATCGGACTAGCCCCTACAATGAGCAGTACTTC.

The chain employs TRBV10-2 and TRBJ1-6; D is unclear. The germline V gene has CDR1 WSHSY and CDR2 SAAADI. This CDR3 is built from 15 residues. V lost 7 bases to trimming and J lost 6 bases, with 16 bases between them. The CDR3 DNA follows: TGCGCCAGCATTCCGGGCCTCCTTCCTAATTCACCCCTCCACTTT. It translates to CASIPGLLPNSPLHF.

In this sample, this clonotype turned up many times. The rearrangement uses TRBV20-1 and TRBJ2-4, with 11 bases aligning to TRBD2. The CDR3 runs 15 residues. The trim removed 3 bases at V and 1 base at J, leaving 2 bases unmatched. The germline gives CDR1 DFQATT, CDR2 SNEGSKA (reference sequence). CDR3 in amino acids: CSARASGRAKNIQYF. CDR3 DNA: TGCAGTGCTAGGGCTAGCGGGAGGGCCAAAAACATTCAGTACTTC.